This T cell receptor (beta chain) stems from a study of response to subunit inactivated influenza vaccine. Overall study findings and caveats: The authors put forward the suggestion that each seasonal influenza vaccination may bring in only a limited number of new T cells.

This clonotype was counted at least ten times. Its specificity is unknown. Using its own MiXCR run on the RT-PCR reads, TCRdb lists one record per CDR3 protein. The data show 430,000 or so distinct CDR3 sequences, roughly 11% seen once. V was clipped by 4 bases and J by 0 bases; unmatched bases: 4. This CDR3 has 15 residues. Sequences were derived from PBMCs from blood, sampled about 6 weeks after vaccination. This receptor was identified in a man aged 50-59 years who received an inactivated influenza vaccine. The chain couples TRBV12-3 or TRBV12-4 to TRBJ1-1; TRBD1 agrees at 8 bases. The CDR3 DNA sequence: TGTGCCAGCAGTTCGGGGACAGGAGTGAACACTGAAGCTTTCTTT. This translates into CASSSGTGVNTEAFF.